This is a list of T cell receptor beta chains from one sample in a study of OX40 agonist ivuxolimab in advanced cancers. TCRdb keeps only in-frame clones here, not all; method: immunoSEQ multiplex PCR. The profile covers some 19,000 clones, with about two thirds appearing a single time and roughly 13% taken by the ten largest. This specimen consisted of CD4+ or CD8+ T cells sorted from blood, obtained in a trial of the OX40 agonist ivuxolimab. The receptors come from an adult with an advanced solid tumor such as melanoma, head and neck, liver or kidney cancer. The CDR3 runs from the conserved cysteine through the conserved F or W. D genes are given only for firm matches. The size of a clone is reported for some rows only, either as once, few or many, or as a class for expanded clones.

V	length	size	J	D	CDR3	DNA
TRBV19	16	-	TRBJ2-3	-	CASSIGGRARGDTQYF	TGTGCCAGTAGTATCGGTGGGAGGGCCAGGGGAGATACGCAGTATTTT
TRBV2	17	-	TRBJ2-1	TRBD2	CAILRTSGVRGYNEQFF	TGTGCCATCCTTAGGACTAGCGGGGTCCGTGGATACAATGAGCAGTTCTTC
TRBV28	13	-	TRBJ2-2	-	CASSLVVTGELFF	TGTGCCAGCAGTTTAGTGGTAACCGGGGAGCTGTTTTTT
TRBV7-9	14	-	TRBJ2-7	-	CASTRDGFGYEQYF	TGTGCCAGCACTAGAGACGGGTTCGGCTACGAGCAGTACTTC
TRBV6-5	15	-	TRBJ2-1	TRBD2	CASSQSGVAFNEQFF	TGTGCCAGCAGTCAAAGCGGGGTTGCCTTCAATGAGCAGTTCTTC
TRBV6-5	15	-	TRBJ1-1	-	CASSYSWGARTEAFF	TGTGCCAGCAGTTACTCGTGGGGGGCGCGTACTGAAGCTTTCTTT
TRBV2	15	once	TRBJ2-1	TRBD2	CASSDTSGSYNEQFF	TGTGCCAGCAGTGATACTAGCGGGAGCTACAATGAGCAGTTCTTC
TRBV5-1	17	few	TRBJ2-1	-	CASSLDPQGSSYNEQFF	TGCGCCAGCAGCTTGGATCCTCAAGGCAGCTCCTACAATGAGCAGTTCTTC
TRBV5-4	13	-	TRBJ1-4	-	CASSADSTRELFF	TGTGCCAGCAGCGCGGACTCAACCCGAGAACTGTTTTTT
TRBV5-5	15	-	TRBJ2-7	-	CASSLSPPAKYEQYF	TGTGCCAGCAGCTTGAGCCCACCGGCTAAATACGAGCAGTACTTC
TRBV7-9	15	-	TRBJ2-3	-	CASSSYRDSTDTQYF	TGTGCCAGCAGCTCATATAGAGATAGCACAGATACGCAGTATTTT
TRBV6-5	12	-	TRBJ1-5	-	CASSTTNQPQHF	TGTGCCAGCAGTACCACCAATCAGCCCCAGCATTTT
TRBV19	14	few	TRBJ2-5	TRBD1	CASSITTGEETQYF	TGTGCCAGTAGTATAACAACAGGGGAAGAGACCCAGTACTTC
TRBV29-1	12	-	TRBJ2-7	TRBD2	CSASREGYEQYF	TGCAGCGCCAGTCGGGAGGGTTACGAGCAGTACTTC
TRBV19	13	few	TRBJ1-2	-	CASTPGTNYGYTF	TGTGCCAGTACCCCCGGGACCAACTATGGCTACACCTTC
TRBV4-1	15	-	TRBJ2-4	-	CASSRGEGAKNIQYF	TGCGCCAGCAGCCGAGGGGAGGGGGCTAAAAACATTCAGTACTTC
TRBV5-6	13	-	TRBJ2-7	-	CASSDGFSYEQYF	TGTGCCAGCAGCGATGGATTCTCCTACGAGCAGTACTTC
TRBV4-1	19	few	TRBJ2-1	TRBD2	CASSHPGTSGGSSYNEQFF	TGCGCCAGCAGCCACCCGGGGACTAGCGGGGGGAGCTCCTACAATGAGCAGTTCTTC
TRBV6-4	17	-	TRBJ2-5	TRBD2	CASSQSPGLAGGETQYF	TGTGCCAGCAGTCAGTCCCCGGGACTAGCGGGAGGGGAGACCCAGTACTTC
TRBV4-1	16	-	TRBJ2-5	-	CASSQRRGVARETQYF	TGCGCCAGCAGCCAAAGAAGGGGGGTGGCGAGGGAGACCCAGTACTTC
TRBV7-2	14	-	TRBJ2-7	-	CASSLGPRVGEQYF	TGTGCCAGCAGCTTAGGGCCTCGGGTAGGCGAGCAGTACTTC
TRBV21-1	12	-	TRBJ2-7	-	CASSKGGYEQYF	TGTGCCAGCAGCAAAGGGGGCTACGAGCAGTACTTC
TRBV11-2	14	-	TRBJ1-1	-	CASSLEGGNTEAFF	TGTGCCAGCAGCTTAGAGGGGGGGAACACTGAAGCTTTCTTT
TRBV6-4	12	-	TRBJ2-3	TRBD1	CASRTGAGPQYF	TGTGCCAGCAGAACAGGGGCAGGGCCGCAGTATTTT
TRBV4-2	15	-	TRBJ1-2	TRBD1	CASSQVTGGLFGYTF	TGTGCCAGCAGCCAAGTGACAGGGGGCCTTTTTGGCTACACCTTC
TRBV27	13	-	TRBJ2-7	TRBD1	CASSLGTAYEQYF	TGTGCCAGCAGTTTAGGGACAGCCTACGAGCAGTACTTC
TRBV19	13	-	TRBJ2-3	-	CASSTGPGDTQYF	TGTGCCAGCTCGACAGGACCAGGGGATACGCAGTATTTT
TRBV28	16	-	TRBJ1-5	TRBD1	CASSFSGGGQNQPQHF	TGTGCCAGCAGTTTTTCAGGCGGGGGACAGAATCAGCCCCAGCATTTT
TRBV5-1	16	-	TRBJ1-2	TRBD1	CASSLVPQGVTEGYTF	TGCGCCAGCAGCTTGGTACCACAGGGGGTTACTGAAGGCTACACCTTC
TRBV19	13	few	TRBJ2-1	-	CASSMAILNEQFF	TGTGCCAGTAGTATGGCCATCCTCAATGAGCAGTTCTTC
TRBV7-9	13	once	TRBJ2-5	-	CASSPGTQETQYF	TGTGCCAGCAGCCCCGGGACTCAGGAGACCCAGTACTTC
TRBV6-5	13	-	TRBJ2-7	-	CASSYTGTYEQYF	TGTGCCAGCAGTTACACAGGGACCTACGAGCAGTACTTC
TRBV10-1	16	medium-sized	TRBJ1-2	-	CASSPVLRRLNYGYTF	TGCGCCAGCAGCCCCGTGCTTCGGCGGCTAAACTATGGCTACACCTTC
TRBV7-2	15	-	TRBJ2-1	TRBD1	CASSLTGTGLSEQFF	TGTGCCAGCAGCTTGACCGGGACAGGGTTATCCGAGCAGTTCTTC
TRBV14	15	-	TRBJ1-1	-	CASSPSPEMNTEAFF	TGTGCCAGCAGCCCGAGCCCGGAGATGAACACTGAAGCTTTCTTT
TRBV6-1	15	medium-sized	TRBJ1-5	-	CASREGVYSNQPQHF	TGTGCCAGCAGAGAGGGGGTTTATAGCAATCAGCCCCAGCATTTT
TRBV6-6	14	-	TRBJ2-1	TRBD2	CASRQTSGSDEQFF	TGTGCCAGCAGACAGACTAGCGGGAGCGATGAGCAGTTCTTC
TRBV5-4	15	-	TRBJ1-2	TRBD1	CASSLVTGGHYGYTF	TGTGCCAGCAGCTTGGTGACAGGGGGACACTATGGCTACACCTTC
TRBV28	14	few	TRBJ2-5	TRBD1	CASSQWTGKETQYF	TGTGCCAGCAGTCAATGGACAGGGAAAGAGACCCAGTACTTC
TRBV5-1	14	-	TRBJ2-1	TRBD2	CASSYLAGYNEQFF	TGCGCCAGCAGCTACCTAGCGGGGTACAATGAGCAGTTCTTC
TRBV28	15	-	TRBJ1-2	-	CASSNLLDSVYGYTF	TGTGCCAGCAGTAATCTACTAGACAGCGTATATGGCTACACCTTC
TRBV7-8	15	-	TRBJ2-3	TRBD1	CASSMTGIGTDTQYF	TGTGCCAGCAGCATGACAGGGATTGGCACAGATACGCAGTATTTT
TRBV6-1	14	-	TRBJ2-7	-	CASSEADSSYEQYF	TGTGCCAGCAGTGAAGCGGACAGCTCCTACGAGCAGTACTTC
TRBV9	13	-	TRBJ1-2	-	CASSDPARFGYTF	TGTGCCAGCAGCGACCCGGCCCGTTTTGGCTACACCTTC